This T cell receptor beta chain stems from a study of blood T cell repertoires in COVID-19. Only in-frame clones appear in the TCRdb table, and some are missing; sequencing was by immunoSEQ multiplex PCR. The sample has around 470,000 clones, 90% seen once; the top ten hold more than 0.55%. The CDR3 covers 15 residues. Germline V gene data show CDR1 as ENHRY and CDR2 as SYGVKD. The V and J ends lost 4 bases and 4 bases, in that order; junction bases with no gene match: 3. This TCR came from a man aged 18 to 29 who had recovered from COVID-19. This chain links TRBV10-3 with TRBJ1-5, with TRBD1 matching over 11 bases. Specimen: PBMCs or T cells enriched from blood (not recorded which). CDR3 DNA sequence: TGTGCCATCAGTGTCGGGACAGGGGGGAATCAGCCCCAGCATTTT. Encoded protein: CAISVGTGGNQPQHF.